These 20 T cell receptor beta chains originate from one sample sequenced in a study of CD8 T cells in ankylosing spondylitis. Study findings and constraints: Several highly homologous variants made up a TCR beta motif, and this motif appeared characteristic of ankylosing spondylitis blood.

Each CDR3 protein is one row after TCRdb ran MiXCR on the 5' RACE reads. The sample consists of 650,000 to 800,000 distinct CDR3 sequences, around 20% of them appearing once. No antigen is known for these receptors. The specimen sequenced was blood, either unsorted or a sorted T cell fraction (not recorded which). These receptors were collected from a male donor with ankylosing spondylitis.

This sequence joins TRBV4-1 and TRBJ2-7; no firm D call. There are 14 residues in the CDR3. Germline values: CDR1 MGHRA, CDR2 YSYEKL. V gave up 0 bases and J gave up 2 bases, with 8 bases separating them. The CDR3 DNA reads TGCGCCAGCAGCCAAGATCGCCAGACCTACGAGCAGTACTTC. Residues: CASSQDRQTYEQYF.

V and J are TRBV3-1 and TRBJ2-4; no clear D gene. V was trimmed by 1 base and J by 0 bases, leaving 7 bases between them. The V gene's germline CDR1 is LGHDT and CDR2 YNNKEL (reference sequence). The CDR3 loop spans 15 amino acids. CDR3 sequence reads: CASSQGSLAKNIQYF. The CDR3 DNA reads TGTGCCAGCAGCCAAGGGTCTCTAGCCAAAAACATTCAGTACTTC.

V and J are TRBV3-1 and TRBJ2-3, with TRBD2 matching over 12 bases. This CDR3 contains 17 residues. Germline V gene sequence: CDR1 LGHDT, CDR2 YNNKEL (reference sequence). The V gene end was trimmed by 5 bases and the J gene end by 4 bases; junction bases not matched to a gene: 10. CDR3 amino acids: CASSRLAGVLEADTQYF. The CDR3, as DNA: TGTGCCAGCAGCAGACTAGCGGGAGTCCTCGAGGCAGATACGCAGTATTTT.

The chain uses TRBV2 and TRBJ1-1; 7 bases agree with TRBD1. After removal of 4 bases from V and 1 base from J, the junction contained 6 bases not matched to a gene. CDR3 length: 15 residues. The germline CDR1 and CDR2 sequences are SNHLY and FYNNEI. Written as DNA, the CDR3 is TGTGCCAGCAGTGGGCAGGGGGTCGGGAACACTGAAGCTTTCTTT. As protein: CASSGQGVGNTEAFF.

In its sample, this clonotype was seen many times. The chain uses TRBV7-3 and TRBJ1-6; perhaps TRBD1 as D (5 bases). Germline loops: CDR1 SGHTA, CDR2 FQGTGA. The CDR3 length is 18 residues. The germline V and J ends were trimmed by 1 base and 8 bases, with 21 bases remaining between them. CDR3 region: CASSLNRRVGVGDSPLHF. Here the CDR3 DNA reads TGTGCCAGCAGCTTAAACCGTAGGGTAGGGGTAGGGGATTCACCCCTCCACTTT. Variable domain in full (rest from reference TRBV7-3 and TRBJ1-6): GAGVSQTPSNKVTEKGKYVELRCDPISGHTALYWYRQSLGQGPEFLIYFQGTGAADDSGLPNDRFFAVRPEGSVSTLKIQRTERGDSAVYLCASSLNRRVGVGDSPLHFGNGTRLTVT.

The gene calls are TRBV5-1 and TRBJ1-4; 7 positions match TRBD1. Trimming cost V 4 bases and J 5 bases; bases outside gene matches: 11. Germline values: CDR1 SGHRS, CDR2 YFSETQ. The CDR3 totals 16 residues. CDR3: CASSPEYRGGNEKLFF. DNA for the CDR3: TGCGCCAGCAGCCCCGAATACAGGGGCGGGAATGAAAAACTGTTTTTT.

This clonotype was detected only a few times. The V gene is TRBV7-2, the J gene TRBJ1-1; 7 bases are a match to TRBD1. V dropped 1 base and J dropped 4; count of bases not matched to a gene: 3. CDR3 size: 14 residues. Germline lookup yields CDR1 SGHTA and CDR2 FQGNSA. CDR3 in DNA: TGTGCCAGCAGCTTAGGGGGGACAGCCACTGAAGCTTTCTTT. Its protein is CASSLGGTATEAFF.

The rearrangement joins TRBV5-1 to TRBJ1-3, with TRBD1 as a possible D gene (5 bases). Germline assignment: CDR1 SGHRS and CDR2 YFSETQ. The CDR3 covers 15 residues. Deletions cut 4 bases from V and 0 bases from J, with 11 bases between. CDR3 amino acids: CASSPQGTSGNTIYF. The DNA of the CDR3 is TGCGCCAGCAGCCCCCAGGGTACCTCTGGAAACACCATATATTTT.

In its sample, this clonotype was seen a few times. The V and J genes are TRBV6-2 or TRBV6-3 and TRBJ2-1; no definite D call. The V and J ends lost 4 bases and 0 bases respectively, with 7 bases between them. Per germline, CDR1 MNHEY and CDR2 SVGEGT. This CDR3 is built from 14 residues. The CDR3 nucleotides read TGTGCCAGCAGTTTGTACACCTCCTACAATGAGCAGTTCTTC. Amino acid sequence: CASSLYTSYNEQFF.

This clonotype came up once. The rearrangement links TRBV28 to TRBJ2-3; D remains ambiguous. Deletions cut 6 bases from V and 6 bases from J, with 10 bases between. Per the germline V gene, CDR1 is MDHEN and CDR2 is SYDVKM. This CDR3 is built from 12 residues. The CDR3 here is CASSAIGDTQYF. The CDR3 nucleotides read TGTGCCAGCAGCGCCATAGGTGATACGCAGTATTTT. The whole variable domain, remainder taken from reference TRBV28 and TRBJ2-3, is DVKVTQSSRYLVKRTGEKVFLECVQDMDHENMFWYRQDPGLGLRLIYFSYDVKMKEKGDIPEGYSVSREKKERFSLILESASTNQTSMYLCASSAIGDTQYFGPGTRLTVL.

This clonotype appeared many times. The gene calls are TRBV12-3 or TRBV12-4 and TRBJ1-6; TRBD1 might be the D (6 bases). CDR3 size: 15 residues. V was trimmed by 5 bases and J by 7 bases, leaving 15 bases between them. The CDR3 DNA is TGTGCCAGCAGTCTAGGGGGTCAGGGCAATTCACCCCTCCACTTT. Translation: CASSLGGQGNSPLHF.

The chain combines TRBV3-1 with TRBJ1-4; 9 bases align to TRBD1. Germline CDR1 reads LGHDT; CDR2 reads YNNKEL (reference sequence). This CDR3 has 16 residues. V lost 0 bases, J lost 7 bases, and 6 bases stayed unmatched. CDR3 sequence reads: CASSQDLGTGSEKLFF. DNA for the CDR3: TGTGCCAGCAGCCAAGACCTCGGGACAGGGAGTGAAAAACTGTTTTTT.

A word on this clonotype: The junction does not match germline at one end; this may be a read error. V and J are TRBV24-1 and TRBJ2-3, with TRBD2 matching over 8 bases. The CDR3 length is 16 residues. The germline CDR1 and CDR2 sequences are KGHDR and SFDVKD. The CDR3 DNA reads as TGTGCCATCAGTGACCTCGGAGCGGGGGGCACAGATACGCAGTATTTT. Residues: CAISDLGAGGTDTQYF.

This clonotype appeared many times. V and J are TRBV28 and TRBJ2-1; tentative D call: TRBD1 (5 bases). Trimming pared 6 bases from V and 3 bases from J, leaving 9 bases between. The CDR3 covers 13 residues. Germline CDR1 reads MDHEN; CDR2 reads SYDVKM. DNA for the CDR3: TGTGCCAGCAGCTTTGACAGCTACAATGAGCAGTTCTTC. Protein product: CASSFDSYNEQFF.

This chain connects TRBV20-1 to TRBJ2-7, with 9 bases matching TRBD1. Germline CDR1 reads DFQATT; CDR2 reads SNEGSKA (reference sequence). This CDR3 comprises 15 residues. Unmatched junction bases numbered 9, after V lost 5 bases and J lost 1 base. CDR3 region: CSAHTGQGTSYEQYF. The CDR3 nucleotides read TGCAGTGCTCACACCGGACAGGGGACTTCCTACGAGCAGTACTTC.

This chain joins TRBV13 and TRBJ2-3, with 8 bases fitting TRBD2. J lost 3 bases, V lost 2 bases, and 10 bases had no gene match. CDR3 length equals 17 residues. Germline-derived CDR1 and CDR2 are PRHDT and FYEKMQ (reference sequence). In DNA, the CDR3 is TGTGCCAGCAGCTTATCCTCGAGCGGGAGTCCGACAGATACGCAGTATTTT. This translates into CASSLSSSGSPTDTQYF.

V and J are TRBV27 and TRBJ2-2, with TRBD1 matching 9 bases. The CDR3 is 17 amino acids. The trim removed 2 bases at V and 0 bases at J, leaving 4 bases unmatched. Per germline, CDR1 MNHEY and CDR2 SMNVEV (reference sequence). The CDR3 nucleotides read TGTGCCAGCAGTTTACTGGGGACAGGGCCGAACACCGGGGAGCTGTTTTTT. Its translation: CASSLLGTGPNTGELFF.

A few counts support this clonotype. This sequence joins TRBV29-1 and TRBJ2-1, with TRBD1 as a possible D gene (6 bases). The V end was cut by 7 bases, the J end by 2 bases, with 12 bases between. Germline CDR1 and CDR2: SQVTM and ANQGSEA. This CDR3 spans 13 amino acids. The CDR3, as DNA: TGCAGCGGCGCGACAGGACCCTACAATGAGCAGTTCTTC. Translating gives CSGATGPYNEQFF.

The sample holds a few counts of this clonotype. V gene TRBV4-3 combines with J gene TRBJ2-5; the match to TRBD2 covers 8 bases. Trimming removed 2 bases from V and 3 bases from J; junction bases left unmatched: 5. Germline V CDR1 and CDR2: LGHNA, YSLEER. This CDR3 region has 15 residues. The chain's CDR3 is CASSQISGEKETQYF. CDR3 coding DNA: TGCGCCAGCAGCCAAATTAGCGGGGAAAAAGAGACCCAGTACTTC.

This clonotype was counted a single time. J is TRBJ2-7 and V is TRBV4-2; 8 bases fit TRBD2. Looked up from germline, CDR1 is LGHNA and CDR2 is YNFKEQ. V was pared by 3 bases and J by 5 bases, with 12 bases of the junction left unmatched. CDR3 length: 16 amino acids. The CDR3 coding sequence is TGTGCCAGCAGCCATGGGGGGCGAGCGGGGGAACACGAGCAGTACTTC. This codes for CASSHGGRAGEHEQYF.